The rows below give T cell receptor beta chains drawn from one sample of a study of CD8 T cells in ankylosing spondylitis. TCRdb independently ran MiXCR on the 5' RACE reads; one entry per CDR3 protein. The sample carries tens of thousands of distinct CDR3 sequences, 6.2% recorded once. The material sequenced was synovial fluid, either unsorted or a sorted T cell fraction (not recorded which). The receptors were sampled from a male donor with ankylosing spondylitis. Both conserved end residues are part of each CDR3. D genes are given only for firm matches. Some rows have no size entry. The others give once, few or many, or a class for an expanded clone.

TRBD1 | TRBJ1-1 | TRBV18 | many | CASSPFDRVHTEAFF | TGTGCCAGCTCACCCTTTGACAGGGTTCACACTGAAGCTTTCTTT
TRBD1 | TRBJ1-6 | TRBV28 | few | CASSLSTGGNSPLHF | TGTGCCAGCAGTTTATCGACAGGGGGGAATTCACCCCTCCACTTT
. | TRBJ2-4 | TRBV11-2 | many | CASSADRTNIQYF | TGTGCCAGCAGCGCCGACAGGACGAACATTCAGTACTTC
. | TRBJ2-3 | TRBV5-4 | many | CASSSRTFYTDTQYF | TGTGCCAGCAGCTCTCGGACTTTCTACACAGATACGCAGTATTTT
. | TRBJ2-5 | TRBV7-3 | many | CASSLQGNQETQYF | TGTGCCAGCAGCTTACAGGGAAACCAAGAGACCCAGTACTTC
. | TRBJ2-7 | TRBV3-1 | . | CASSHLSTEYEQYF | TGTGCCAGCAGCCATTTATCGACAGAGTACGAGCAGTACTTC
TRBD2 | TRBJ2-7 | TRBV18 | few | CASSPWTSGLNEQYF | TGTGCCAGCTCACCTTGGACTAGCGGGCTCAACGAGCAGTACTTC
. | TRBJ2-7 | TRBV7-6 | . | CASSGGRVPYEQYF | TGTGCCAGCAGCGGTGGCAGGGTGCCTTACGAGCAGTACTTC
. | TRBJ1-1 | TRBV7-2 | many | CASSGAGFFLREAFF | TGTGCCAGCAGCGGAGCCGGGTTCTTCCTACGGGAAGCTTTCTTT
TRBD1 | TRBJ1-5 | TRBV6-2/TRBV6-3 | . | CASSYSGQGAKPQHF | TGTGCCAGCAGTTACTCTGGGCAGGGGGCCAAGCCCCAGCATTTT
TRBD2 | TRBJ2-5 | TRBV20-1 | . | CSARGGLDQETQYF | TGCAGTGCCCGGGGGGGACTAGACCAAGAGACCCAGTACTTC
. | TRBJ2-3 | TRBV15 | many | CATSRAVLAFTQYF | TGTGCCACCAGCAGAGCCGTCCTAGCTTTTACGCAGTATTTT
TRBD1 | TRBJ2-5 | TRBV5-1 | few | CASSSPGQGIETQYF | TGCGCCAGCAGCTCACCCGGACAGGGCATTGAGACCCAGTACTTC